This T cell receptor beta chain was captured in a study of T-cell reconstitution after alpha-beta-depleted transplantation in children. This clonotype was seen many times. Construction of the TCRbeta library involved unique molecular identifiers. TCRdb reprocessed the PCR reads with MiXCR, giving one entry per CDR3 protein. The table includes around 380,000 distinct CDR3 sequences, 9.5% to 13% detected once. This CDR3 spans 11 amino acids. The germline V and J ends were trimmed by 7 bases and 5 bases, with 11 bases remaining between them. CDR1 and CDR2 (germline): SQVTM, ANQGSEA. This receptor was identified in a human donor who donated a stem cell graft to a child with acute myeloid leukemia. The specimen was PBMCs from the stem cell graft donor, collected from the stem cell graft. The chain joins TRBV29-1 to TRBJ2-5, with D hard to call. The CDR3 region is CSGRIFETQYF. The CDR3 nucleotides are TGCAGCGGACGGATATTTGAGACCCAGTACTTC.